This TCR beta chain emerged from a study of response to subunit inactivated influenza vaccine. Study results and limitations: The authors proposed limited new T cell recruitment per seasonal influenza vaccination.

This clonotype was recorded many times. The antigen remains undetermined. Trimming took off 5 bases at V and 4 bases at J, with 12 bases between the two ends. Germline values: CDR1 DFQATT, CDR2 SNEGSKA (reference sequence). The CDR3 totals 12 residues. TCRdb used MiXCR to reprocess the RT-PCR reads, holding one entry per CDR3 protein. The table includes some 480,000 distinct CDR3 sequences, roughly 9.7% detected once. The receptor comes from a man aged 50 to 59 who received an inactivated influenza vaccine. The chain employs TRBV20-1 and TRBJ2-7; D might be TRBD1 (6 bases). The material sequenced was PBMCs from blood, taken roughly 45 days after vaccination. The CDR3 DNA is TGCAGTGCTCCGGGACACGCTTACGAGCAGTACTTC. It translates to CSAPGHAYEQYF.